The TCR beta chain under discussion was sequenced for a study of T cell repertoires in aging, cancer and after chemotherapy. Turning to the study itself: Six age groups, ranging from 30 or younger to 70 or older, included the donors. Regarding the study as a whole: The repertoire data cannot show anything about immunological memory following chemotherapy.

Peripheral blood genomic DNA, not sorted cells or RNA, was the template. CDR3 length equals 14 residues. V was clipped by 6 bases and J by 2 bases; unmatched bases: 4. Of note for this clonotype: Its specificity is unknown.

Rearranged V-D-J TRB sequences were amplified with a mixed TRB-A/B primer pool. TCRdb ran MiXCR on the multiplex PCR reads and lists one entry per CDR3 protein. The sample includes about 470 distinct CDR3 sequences, 31% of them seen just once. What was sequenced was blood. The source of this sequence is a human donor with a solid tumor. V and J are TRBV12-3 or TRBV12-4 and TRBJ1-5; 7 bases agree with TRBD1. The CDR3 region is CASSITGGNQPQHF. CDR3 coding DNA: TGTGCCAGCAGCATTACAGGGGGCAATCAGCCCCAGCATTTT.